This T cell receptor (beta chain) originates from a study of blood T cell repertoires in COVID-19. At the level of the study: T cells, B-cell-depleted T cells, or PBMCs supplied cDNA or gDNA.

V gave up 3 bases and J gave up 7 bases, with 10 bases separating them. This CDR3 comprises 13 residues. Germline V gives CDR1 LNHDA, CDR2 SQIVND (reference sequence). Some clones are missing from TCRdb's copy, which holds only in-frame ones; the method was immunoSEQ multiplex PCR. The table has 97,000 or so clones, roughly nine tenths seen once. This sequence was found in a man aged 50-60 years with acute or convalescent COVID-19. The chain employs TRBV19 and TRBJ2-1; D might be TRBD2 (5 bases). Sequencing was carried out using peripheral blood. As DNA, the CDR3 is TGTGCCAGTAGTATGAACCCGGGGAATGAGCAGTTCTTC. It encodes CASSMNPGNEQFF.